The 5 T cell receptor beta chains below were found in one sample sequenced in a study of OX40 agonist ivuxolimab in advanced cancers. Library preparation employed the immunoSEQ multiplex PCR assay. The table was pulled from immuneACCESS by TCRdb, which kept in-frame rearrangements only. Such tables lose some clones; where checked, under half of the loss comes from unresolved V genes, and the rest has no known cause. Counted in this sample were 25,000 to 35,000 clones; roughly 92% of them appeared once. Almost 9.5% of the sample is held by the ten biggest clonotypes. The starting material was CD4+ or CD8+ T cells sorted from blood, obtained in a trial of the OX40 agonist ivuxolimab. The receptor set was obtained from an adult with an advanced solid tumor such as melanoma, head and neck, liver or kidney cancer.

V and J are TRBV15 and TRBJ1-1; perhaps TRBD1 as D (5 bases). V was cut by 3 bases and J by 4 bases, with 12 bases left in between. The CDR3 has 14 amino acids. The germline CDR1 and CDR2 sequences are LNHNV and YYDKDF (reference sequence). This chain's CDR3 is CATSSVLRGTEAFF. For the CDR3, the DNA is TGTGCCACCAGCAGTGTTTTAAGGGGCACTGAAGCTTTCTTT.

The chain has TRBV11-2 and TRBJ2-3; no reliable D call. V was clipped by 3 bases and J by 5 bases, with 6 bases between them. Looked up from germline, CDR1 is SGHAT and CDR2 is FQNNGV. The CDR3 consists of 12 residues. For the CDR3, the DNA is TGTGCCAGCAGCTTTCCGGTAGATACGCAGTATTTT. It is translated as CASSFPVDTQYF.

The chain recombines TRBV30 with TRBJ1-3, with unresolved D. Germline V gene lookup returns CDR1 GTSNPN and CDR2 SVGIG (reference sequence). This CDR3 contains 12 residues. V lost 2 bases and J 8 bases, leaving 10 bases between the germline ends. Here the CDR3 DNA reads TGTGCCTGGAGTCCTCCGGACCACACCATATATTTT. It codes for CAWSPPDHTIYF.

The V and J genes are TRBV7-9 and TRBJ2-2; the D is unclear. This CDR3 contains 13 residues. The V gene lost 1 base and the J gene lost 6 bases, with 6 bases spanning the gap. Per germline, CDR1 SEHNR and CDR2 FQNEAQ (reference sequence). This CDR3 is CASSLVAAGELFF. CDR3 sequence (DNA): TGTGCCAGCAGCTTAGTGGCCGCCGGGGAGCTGTTTTTT. The full variable domain, with the rest looked up from reference TRBV7-9 and TRBJ2-2, is DTGVSQNPRHKITKRGQNVTFRCDPISEHNRLYWYRQTLGQGPEFLTYFQNEAQLEKSRLLSDRFSAERPKGSFSTLEIQRTEQGDSAMYLCASSLVAAGELFFGEGSRLTVL.

CDR3 nucleotides: TGTGCCATCACCGGACAGGGGGCGGAGAATACGCAGTATTTT. Translated, it gives CAITGQGAENTQYF. The chain links TRBV10-3 to TRBJ2-3; 11 nucleotides align to TRBD1. CDR1 is ENHRY and CDR2 is SYGVKD in the germline V gene. CDR3 size: 14 residues. Trimming removed 7 bases from V and 7 bases from J; junction bases left unmatched: 7.